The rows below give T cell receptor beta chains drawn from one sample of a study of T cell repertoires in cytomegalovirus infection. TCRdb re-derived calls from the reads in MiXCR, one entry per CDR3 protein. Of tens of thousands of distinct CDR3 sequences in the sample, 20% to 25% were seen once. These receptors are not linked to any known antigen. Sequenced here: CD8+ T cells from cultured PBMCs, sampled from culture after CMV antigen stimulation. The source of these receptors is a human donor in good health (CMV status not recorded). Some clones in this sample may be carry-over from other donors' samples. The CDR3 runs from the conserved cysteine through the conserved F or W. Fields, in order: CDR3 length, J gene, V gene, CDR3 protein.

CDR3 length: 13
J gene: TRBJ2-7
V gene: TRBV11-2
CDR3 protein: CASSLVGRDEQYF

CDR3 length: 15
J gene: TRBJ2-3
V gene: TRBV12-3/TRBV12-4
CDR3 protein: CASSPFRRRADTQYF

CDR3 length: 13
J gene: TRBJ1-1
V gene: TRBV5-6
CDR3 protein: CASSPWGNTEAFF

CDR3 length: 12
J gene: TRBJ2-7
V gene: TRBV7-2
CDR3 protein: CASSKDSYEQYF

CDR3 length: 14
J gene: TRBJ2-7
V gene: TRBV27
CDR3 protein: CASSLLGRHYEQYF

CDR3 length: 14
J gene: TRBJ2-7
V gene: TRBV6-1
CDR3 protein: CASSEASGDYEQYF

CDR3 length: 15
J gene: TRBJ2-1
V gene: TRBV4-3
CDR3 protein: CASSQRQGSYNEQFF

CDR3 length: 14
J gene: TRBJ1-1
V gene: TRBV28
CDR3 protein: CASSPPGMNTEAFF

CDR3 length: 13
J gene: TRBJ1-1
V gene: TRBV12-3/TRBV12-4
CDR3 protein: CASRNRGNTEAFF

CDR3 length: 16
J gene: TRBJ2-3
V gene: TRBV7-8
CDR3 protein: CASSLALMGVTDTQYF

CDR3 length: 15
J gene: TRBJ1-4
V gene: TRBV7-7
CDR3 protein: CASSVSWGPNEKLFF

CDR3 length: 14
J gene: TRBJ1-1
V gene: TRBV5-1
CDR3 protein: CASSLGTENTEAFF

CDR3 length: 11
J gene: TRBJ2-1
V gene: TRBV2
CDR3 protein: CASSEAPEQFF

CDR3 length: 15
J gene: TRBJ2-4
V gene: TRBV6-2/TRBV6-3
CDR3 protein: CASSPRTLGQNIQYF

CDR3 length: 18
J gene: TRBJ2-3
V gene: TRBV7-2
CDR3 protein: CASSLEGGPLSPRVTQYF

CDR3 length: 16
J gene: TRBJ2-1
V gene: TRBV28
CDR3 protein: CASSFEAGAGYNEQFF

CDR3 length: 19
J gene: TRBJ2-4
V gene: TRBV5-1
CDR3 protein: CASPETPGEVRTTKNIQYF

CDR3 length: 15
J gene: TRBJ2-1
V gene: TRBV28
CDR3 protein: CASSLFRTSLHEQFF

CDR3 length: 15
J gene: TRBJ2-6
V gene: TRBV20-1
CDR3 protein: CSASRGHSGANVLTF

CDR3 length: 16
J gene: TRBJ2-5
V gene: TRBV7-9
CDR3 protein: CASSARDRSWMETQYF

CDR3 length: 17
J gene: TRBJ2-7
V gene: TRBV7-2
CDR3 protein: CASSLPLARGSSYEQYF

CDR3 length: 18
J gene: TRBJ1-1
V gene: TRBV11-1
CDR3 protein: CASSLARTGVWENTEAFF

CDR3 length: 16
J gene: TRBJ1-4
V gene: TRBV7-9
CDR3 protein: CASSITTGGRNEKLFF

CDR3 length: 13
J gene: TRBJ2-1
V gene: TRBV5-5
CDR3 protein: CASNPSGRVEQFF

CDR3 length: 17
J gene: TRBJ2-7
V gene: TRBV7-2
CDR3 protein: CASSSVFSGQGIYEQYF

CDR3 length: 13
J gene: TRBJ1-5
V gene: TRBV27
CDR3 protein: CASRYRSNQPQHF

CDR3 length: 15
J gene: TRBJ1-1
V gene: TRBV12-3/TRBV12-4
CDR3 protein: CASSQTTGFRTEAFF

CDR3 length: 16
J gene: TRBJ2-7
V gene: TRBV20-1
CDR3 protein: CSASKGSGRLSGEQYF

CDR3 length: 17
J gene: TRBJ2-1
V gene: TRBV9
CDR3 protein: CASSLGLAGGPVGEQFF

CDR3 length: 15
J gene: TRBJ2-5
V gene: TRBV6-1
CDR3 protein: CASTEEGKMRETQYF

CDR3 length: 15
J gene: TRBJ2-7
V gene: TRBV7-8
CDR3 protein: CASSQGAGAAYEQYF

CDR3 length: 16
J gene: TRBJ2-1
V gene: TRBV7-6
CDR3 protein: CASSLDVWDSYNEQFF

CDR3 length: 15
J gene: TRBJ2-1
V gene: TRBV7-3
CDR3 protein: CASSLGLSSYNEQFF

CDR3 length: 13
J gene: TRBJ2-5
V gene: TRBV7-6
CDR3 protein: CASGERERETQYF

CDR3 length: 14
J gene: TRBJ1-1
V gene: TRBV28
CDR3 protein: CASSFAAGGAEAFF

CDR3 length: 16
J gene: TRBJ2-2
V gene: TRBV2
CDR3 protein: CASSDLGQANTGELFF

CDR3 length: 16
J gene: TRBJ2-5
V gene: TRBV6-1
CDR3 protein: CACSYPHQGDQETQYF

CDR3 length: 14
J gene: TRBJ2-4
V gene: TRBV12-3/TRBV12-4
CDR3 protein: CASSSGLAKNIQYF

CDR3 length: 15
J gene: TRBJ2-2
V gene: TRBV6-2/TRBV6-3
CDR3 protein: CASFLGTGRTGELFF

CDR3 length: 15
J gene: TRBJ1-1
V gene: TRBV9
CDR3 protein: CASSPSTGKNTEAFF

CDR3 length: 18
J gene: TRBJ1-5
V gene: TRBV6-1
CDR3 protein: CASSEALRGGGFPQPQHF

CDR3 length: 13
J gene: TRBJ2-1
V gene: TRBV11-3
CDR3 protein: CASSLDSFNEQFF

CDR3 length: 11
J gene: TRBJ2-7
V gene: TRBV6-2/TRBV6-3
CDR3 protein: CASRHGQKWDF

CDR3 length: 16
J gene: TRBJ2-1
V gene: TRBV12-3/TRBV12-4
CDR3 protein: CASSIGASGRYNEQFF

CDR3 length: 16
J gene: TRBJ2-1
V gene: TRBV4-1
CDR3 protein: CASSQRGTSGSNEQFF

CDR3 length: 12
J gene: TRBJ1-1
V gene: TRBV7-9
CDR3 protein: CASRKENTEAFF

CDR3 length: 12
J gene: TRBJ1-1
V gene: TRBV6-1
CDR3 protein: CASSSGGTEAFF

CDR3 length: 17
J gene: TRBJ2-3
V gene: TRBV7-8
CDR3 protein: CASSIPGTGKVTKRQYF

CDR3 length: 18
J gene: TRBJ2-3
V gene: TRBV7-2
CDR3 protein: CASSRLPRAGGGTDTQYF

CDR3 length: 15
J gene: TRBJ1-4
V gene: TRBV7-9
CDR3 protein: CASSPSDRGNEKLFF

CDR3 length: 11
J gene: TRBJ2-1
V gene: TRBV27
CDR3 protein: CASGFLFEQFF

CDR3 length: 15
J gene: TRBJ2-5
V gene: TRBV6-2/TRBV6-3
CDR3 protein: CASSRQTFSGETQYF

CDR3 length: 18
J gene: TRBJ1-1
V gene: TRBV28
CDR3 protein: CASSPALFQGTGNTEAFF

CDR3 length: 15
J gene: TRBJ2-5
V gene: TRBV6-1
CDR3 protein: CASSVRLAGVETQYF

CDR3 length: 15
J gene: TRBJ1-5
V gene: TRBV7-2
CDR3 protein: CASSLGTGLDQPQHF

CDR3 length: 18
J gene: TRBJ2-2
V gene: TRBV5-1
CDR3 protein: CASSLSWTSGSSTGELFF

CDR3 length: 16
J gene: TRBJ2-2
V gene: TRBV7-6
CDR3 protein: CASSSPGGTYTGELFF